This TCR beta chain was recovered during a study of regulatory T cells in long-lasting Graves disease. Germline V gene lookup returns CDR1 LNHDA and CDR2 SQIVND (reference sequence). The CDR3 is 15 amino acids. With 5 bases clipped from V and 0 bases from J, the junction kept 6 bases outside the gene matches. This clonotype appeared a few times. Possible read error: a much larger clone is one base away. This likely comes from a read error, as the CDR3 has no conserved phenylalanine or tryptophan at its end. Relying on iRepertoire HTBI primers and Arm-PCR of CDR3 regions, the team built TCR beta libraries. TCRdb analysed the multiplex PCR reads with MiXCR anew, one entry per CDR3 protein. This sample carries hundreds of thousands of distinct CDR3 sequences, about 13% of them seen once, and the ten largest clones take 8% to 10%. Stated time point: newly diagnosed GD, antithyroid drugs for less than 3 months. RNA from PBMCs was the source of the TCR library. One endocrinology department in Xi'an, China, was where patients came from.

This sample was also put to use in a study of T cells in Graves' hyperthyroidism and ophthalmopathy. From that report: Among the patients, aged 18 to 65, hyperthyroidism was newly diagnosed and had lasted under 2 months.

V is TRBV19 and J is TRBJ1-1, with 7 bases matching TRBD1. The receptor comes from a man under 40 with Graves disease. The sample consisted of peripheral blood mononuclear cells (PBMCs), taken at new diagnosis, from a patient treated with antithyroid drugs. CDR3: CASSHRGQLNTEAFL. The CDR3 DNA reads TGTGCCAGTAGTCACCGGGGACAGTTGAACACTGAAGCTTTCCTT.